The following is a TCR beta chain sequence with its context. The data are from a study of CD8 T cells in Susac syndrome. Peripheral blood CD8+ and CD4+ T cells were profiled by TCR beta sequencing. CD8+ and CD4+ T cells were negatively isolated; TEMRA cells were FACS-enriched. V shed 1 base and J shed 5 bases, with 22 bases lying between them. The CDR3 sequence is 17 residues long. Germline V gene lookup returns CDR1 SGHRS and CDR2 YFSETQ. An amount of RNA that ranged from about 0.45 to 1 ug was reverse transcribed with random hexamers. Amplification of TCR beta CDR3 by immunoSEQ multiplex PCR spanned 54 Vbeta and 13 Jbeta. Via MiXCR, TCRdb re-called the immunoSEQ multiplex PCR reads, giving one row per CDR3 protein. The sample has around 160,000 distinct CDR3 sequences, 90% to 95% seen once.

The chain joins TRBV5-1 to TRBJ2-7; the D call may be TRBD1 or TRBD2 (5 bases each). The sequencing input was CD4+ T cells from PBMCs. The TCR sequence derives from a human donor in good health. The CDR3 coding sequence is TGCGCCAGCAGCTTGAGGGAAACGGGTCTCGTGGGGGACGAGCAGTACTTC. Protein sequence: CASSLRETGLVGDEQYF.